This T cell receptor (beta chain) was identified during a study of blood T cell repertoires in COVID-19. Per the germline V gene, CDR1 is LNHDA and CDR2 is SQIVND (reference sequence). Trimming left V 8 bases short and J 1 base short, with 12 bases between. The CDR3 covers 14 residues. Sequenced by immunoSEQ multiplex PCR; TCRdb stores in-frame clones only, minus some. Of about 300,000 clones listed, 89% are singletons. Participants, about 18 to 95 years old, spanned 25 or so US areas. Allocation to cohorts depended on clinical history reported by the participants. This TCR was recovered from a woman aged 45-59 years who had been exposed to COVID-19. This chain links TRBV19 with TRBJ1-5, with D maybe TRBD1 (5 bases). Sample: PBMCs or T cells enriched from blood (not recorded which). CDR3: CASDLEGSNQPQHF. The CDR3, as DNA: TGTGCCAGTGACCTGGAGGGGAGCAATCAGCCCCAGCATTTT.